These T cell receptor beta chains were read from a single sample in a study of cytomegalovirus exposure and HLA in healthy donors. Assay used: immunoSEQ multiplex PCR; TCRdb lists only in-frame clones, some missing. The data contain about 65,000 clones, approximately 60% of them singletons. Sequences were obtained from PBMCs. These receptors were taken from a man aged 30-40 years in good health and CMV-seronegative. Each CDR3 is given with its conserved first and last residue. D genes are given only for firm matches. The size entry is marked missing in some rows and otherwise reads once, few, many or a size class.

size: -; D: TRBD2; J: TRBJ2-1; V: TRBV4-1; CDR3: CASSQGPGTSGGAAAYNEQFF; DNA: TGCGCCAGCAGCCAGGGACCCGGGACTAGCGGGGGGGCCGCCGCCTACAATGAGCAGTTCTTC
size: -; D: -; J: TRBJ2-2; V: TRBV4-1; CDR3: CASSRPVRDTGELFF; DNA: TGCGCCAGCAGCCGACCCGTTCGGGACACCGGGGAGCTGTTTTTT
size: -; D: TRBD1; J: TRBJ2-7; V: TRBV11-1; CDR3: CASSSYRDRYEQYF; DNA: TGTGCCAGCAGCTCCTACAGGGACAGATACGAGCAGTACTTC
size: few; D: -; J: TRBJ1-2; V: TRBV30; CDR3: CAWRWKGEFYGYTF; DNA: TGTGCCTGGAGGTGGAAGGGGGAGTTCTATGGCTACACCTTC
size: -; D: -; J: TRBJ1-4; V: TRBV30; CDR3: CAWSAGGTVATNEKLFF; DNA: TGTGCCTGGAGTGCAGGCGGGACGGTAGCAACTAATGAAAAACTGTTTTTT
size: -; D: -; J: TRBJ1-1; V: TRBV20-1; CDR3: CSAPGNTEAFF; DNA: TGCAGTGCTCCCGGGAACACTGAAGCTTTCTTT
size: -; D: -; J: TRBJ2-5; V: TRBV29-1; CDR3: CSVFFEYRVGETQYF; DNA: TGCAGCGTTTTCTTCGAATACAGGGTGGGAGAGACCCAGTACTTC
size: once; D: -; J: TRBJ1-1; V: TRBV27; CDR3: CASGWAGNTEAFF; DNA: TGTGCCAGCGGGTGGGCGGGAAACACTGAAGCTTTCTTT
size: -; D: -; J: TRBJ2-7; V: TRBV2; CDR3: CASSPSYEQYF; DNA: TGTGCCAGCAGTCCGAGCTACGAGCAGTACTTC
size: -; D: TRBD1; J: TRBJ1-2; V: TRBV11-1; CDR3: CASSLDLGQGNYTF; DNA: TGTGCCAGCAGCTTAGATCTTGGACAGGGGAACTACACCTTC
size: -; D: -; J: TRBJ1-4; V: TRBV4-1; CDR3: CASSQEVRVLEKLFF; DNA: TGCGCCAGCAGCCAAGAAGTCAGGGTTCTTGAAAAACTGTTTTTT
size: few; D: -; J: TRBJ1-1; V: TRBV10-3; CDR3: CAISELWNTEAFF; DNA: TGTGCCATCAGTGAGCTGTGGAACACTGAAGCTTTCTTT
size: few; D: -; J: TRBJ2-7; V: TRBV4-1; CDR3: CASNPRTGYEQYF; DNA: TGCGCCAGCAACCCACGAACCGGCTACGAGCAGTACTTC
size: once; D: TRBD1; J: TRBJ1-2; V: TRBV19; CDR3: CASSTWDRPNYGYTF; DNA: TGTGCCAGTAGTACCTGGGACAGACCTAACTATGGCTACACCTTC
size: -; D: -; J: TRBJ1-1; V: TRBV4-1; CDR3: CASRLGLSEAFEAFF; DNA: TGCGCCAGCAGACTAGGTCTATCTGAGGCCTTTGAAGCTTTCTTT
size: -; D: TRBD1; J: TRBJ2-7; V: TRBV5-4; CDR3: CASSRDRGNDLSEQYF; DNA: TGTGCCAGCAGCCGGGACAGGGGGAACGACCTCTCCGAGCAGTACTTC
size: -; D: -; J: TRBJ1-3; V: TRBV5-1; CDR3: CASSLTVSGNTIYF; DNA: TGCGCCAGCAGCTTAACAGTCTCTGGAAACACCATATATTTT
size: few; D: -; J: TRBJ1-1; V: TRBV6-5; CDR3: CASSYSIGAGSTEAFF; DNA: TGTGCCAGCAGTTACTCGATAGGGGCAGGAAGCACTGAAGCTTTCTTT